This T cell receptor (beta chain) came from a study of T cell responses to AZD1222 COVID-19 vaccine. Generated by immunoSEQ multiplex PCR, the TCRdb table keeps only in-frame clones and is missing some. This sample has 130,000 to 150,000 clones, with 80% to 95% found just once. Trimming took 2 bases from V and 0 from J; bases not matched to a gene: 7. Germline CDR1 reads KGHSH; CDR2 reads LQKENI. CDR3 length equals 16 residues. The origin of this receptor is an adult in good health. The specimen comprised peripheral blood, sampled on day 0 of AZD1222 vaccination. The chain joins TRBV18 to TRBJ2-7; TRBD2 matches 7 bases. The CDR3 is CASSPDGRTFSYEQYF. The CDR3 region has the DNA TGTGCCAGCTCACCAGACGGGAGGACCTTCTCCTACGAGCAGTACTTC. The full variable domain, with the rest looked up from reference TRBV18 and TRBJ2-7, is NAGVMQNPRHLVRRRGQEARLRCSPMKGHSHVYWYRQLPEEGLKFMVYLQKENIIDESGMPKERFSAEFPKEGPSILRIQQVVRGDSAAYFCASSPDGRTFSYEQYFGPGTRLTVT.